The 32 T cell receptor beta chains below come from one sample, sequenced in a study of T cells after yellow fever vaccination. TCRdb re-derived calls from the 5' RACE reads in MiXCR, one entry per CDR3 protein. Here the sample spans 45,000 to 65,000 distinct CDR3 sequences, around 7% being singletons. The source material was CD8+ T cells not binding an NS4B(214-222) dextramer, sorted from PBMCs, sampled roughly 47 days after the first yellow fever vaccination. Every receptor here comes from a man aged 18 to 35 who received the YFV17D yellow fever vaccine.

The chain links TRBV11-2 to TRBJ2-7; no clear D. Germline V gene data show CDR1 as SGHAT and CDR2 as FQNNGV. V gave up 4 bases and J gave up 6 bases, with 10 bases separating them. This CDR3 spans 12 amino acids. The CDR3 spells CASSWRWGEQYV. The CDR3 DNA reads TGTGCCAGCAGCTGGAGATGGGGCGAGCAGTACGTC.

The rearrangement joins TRBV5-5 to TRBJ1-5; possibly TRBD1 for D (6 bases). The CDR3 totals 15 residues. The V end lost 5 bases, the J end lost 6 bases, and 18 bases lay between the germline ends. Germline V gene data show CDR1 as SGHKS and CDR2 as YYEKEE (reference sequence). Here the CDR3 reads CASSRHPGAGQPQHF. The CDR3 DNA follows: TGTGCCAGCAGTCGGCACCCAGGGGCGGGTCAGCCCCAGCATTTT. Combining the CDR3 with reference TRBV5-5 and TRBJ1-5 gives the whole variable domain DAGVTQSPTHLIKTRGQQVTLRCSPISGHKSVSWYQQVLGQGPQFIFQYYEKEERGRGNFPDRFSARQFPNYSSELNVNALLLGDSALYLCASSRHPGAGQPQHFGDGTRLSIL.

This clonotype occurred many times. The chain is built from TRBV12-3 or TRBV12-4 and TRBJ1-2; unclear D gene. V dropped 5 bases and J dropped 3 bases, with 19 bases sitting between them. This CDR3 comprises 16 residues. The CDR3 spells CASSPTGPQTYYGYTF. The CDR3 region has the DNA TGTGCCAGCAGTCCAACCGGGCCTCAGACCTACTATGGCTACACCTTC.

The V and J genes are TRBV4-3 and TRBJ2-1; 9 bases align to TRBD2. CDR3 length: 15 residues. Per germline, CDR1 LGHNA and CDR2 YSLEER. Unmatched junction bases numbered 8, after V lost 7 bases and J lost 4 bases. The CDR3 region is CASTPRLAGYNEQFF. As DNA, the CDR3 is TGCGCCAGCACCCCCCGGCTAGCGGGGTACAATGAGCAGTTCTTC.

V usage is TRBV3-1 and J usage is TRBJ1-1; 8 bases are shared with TRBD1. This CDR3 spans 14 amino acids. Germline CDR1 reads LGHDT; CDR2 reads YNNKEL (reference sequence). The ends lost 3 bases at V and 4 bases at J; junction bases unmatched: 4. The CDR3, as DNA: TGTGCCAGCAGCCAGGACAGGGAGTTCACTGAAGCTTTCTTT. Translated, it gives CASSQDREFTEAFF.

The V and J genes are TRBV28 and TRBJ1-5; a weak D match, TRBD1 (5 bases). Germline CDR1 is MDHEN and CDR2 is SYDVKM. CDR3 length equals 17 residues. Trimming took off 3 bases at V and 0 bases at J, with 15 bases between the two ends. CDR3 in DNA: TGTGCCAGCAGTTTGAGGGCTACGACAGTTAGCAATCAGCCCCAGCATTTT. It is translated as CASSLRATTVSNQPQHF.

The chain joins TRBV27 to TRBJ2-4, with TRBD2 as a possible D gene (6 bases). V was pared by 5 bases and J by 9 bases, with 17 bases between. This CDR3 is 14 amino acids long. Germline V lookup: CDR1 MNHEY, CDR2 SMNVEV (reference sequence). The CDR3 DNA reads TGTGCCAGCAGTCTCGGGGGAGCCGGTCGCATTCAGTACTTC. This encodes CASSLGGAGRIQYF.

This clonotype was seen at least ten times. This sequence joins TRBV7-2 and TRBJ2-1; 10 bases agree with TRBD2. Germline loops: CDR1 SGHTA, CDR2 FQGNSA. Trimming cost V 1 base and J 8 bases; bases outside gene matches: 8. The CDR3 sequence is 16 residues long. The CDR3 DNA reads TGTGCCAGCAGCTTAGATCCGGGACTAGCGTCCGATGAGCAGTTCTTC. Its protein is CASSLDPGLASDEQFF.

This rearrangement joins TRBV5-4 to TRBJ1-2; D may be TRBD1 (6 bases). Germline loops: CDR1 SGHNT, CDR2 YYREEE (reference sequence). Between the trimmed V and J ends, which lost 4 bases and 7 bases, there was a span of 11 bases. The CDR3 has 12 residues. The CDR3 nucleotides read TGTGCCAGCAGCCCGGACAGTAGTGGCTACACCTTC. This sequence encodes CASSPDSSGYTF.

This clonotype was observed a few times. V gene TRBV14 combines with J gene TRBJ2-1; a possible D gene is TRBD2 (6 bases). The CDR3 has 14 residues. CDR1 and CDR2 (germline): SGHDN, FVKESK. Trimming pared 3 bases from V and 3 bases from J, leaving 9 bases between. CDR3 sequence reads: CASSQSGSYNEQFF. CDR3 in DNA: TGTGCCAGCAGCCAGTCCGGGAGCTACAATGAGCAGTTCTTC.

This chain joins TRBV27 and TRBJ2-1, with 8 bases that match TRBD2. J was trimmed by 4 bases and V by 5 bases; bases with no gene match: 7. CDR1 is MNHEY, CDR2 SMNVEV, per germline (reference sequence). CDR3 size: 15 residues. The CDR3 DNA reads as TGTGCCAGCAGTCCAGCGGGGGACCTTTACAATGAGCAGTTCTTC. Translated: CASSPAGDLYNEQFF.

This clonotype was observed at least ten times. The genes are TRBV20-1 and TRBJ2-1, with 7 bases lining up with TRBD2. The CDR3 covers 14 residues. Per the germline V gene, CDR1 is DFQATT and CDR2 is SNEGSKA (reference sequence). V dropped 3 bases and J dropped 2; count of bases not matched to a gene: 4. The CDR3 reads CSASGGKTYNEQFF. CDR3 sequence (DNA): TGCAGTGCTAGCGGGGGGAAAACCTACAATGAGCAGTTCTTC.

This clonotype occurred a few times. The rearrangement uses TRBV11-2 and TRBJ2-3; TRBD2 aligns across 10 bases. Germline V gene lookup returns CDR1 SGHAT and CDR2 FQNNGV. The CDR3 spans 16 residues. V shed 8 bases, J shed 2 bases, and the junction held 10 bases outside the gene matches. The CDR3 spells CASESAGGPYTDTQYF. The CDR3 nucleotides read TGTGCCAGCGAGTCAGCGGGGGGGCCATACACAGATACGCAGTATTTT.

CDR3 region: CASRIRVDVQPQHF. CDR3 DNA: TGTGCCAGCCGAATCAGGGTTGATGTTCAGCCCCAGCATTTT. The rearrangement links TRBV28 to TRBJ1-5; D might be TRBD1 (5 bases). This CDR3 has 14 residues. Trimming stripped 8 bases from V and 6 bases from J, with 17 bases between. The germline CDR1 and CDR2 sequences are MDHEN and SYDVKM. The whole variable domain, filled in from reference TRBV28 and TRBJ1-5, reads DVKVTQSSRYLVKRTGEKVFLECVQDMDHENMFWYRQDPGLGLRLIYFSYDVKMKEKGDIPEGYSVSREKKERFSLILESASTNQTSMYLCASRIRVDVQPQHFGDGTRLSIL.

V is TRBV6-5 and J is TRBJ2-2, with D perhaps matching TRBD1 (6 bases). Germline V gene sequence: CDR1 MNHEY, CDR2 SVGAGI. V lost 7 bases to trimming and J lost 2 bases, with 14 bases between them. The CDR3 runs to 15 residues. The CDR3 is CASTSDRPNTGELFF. For the CDR3, the DNA is TGTGCCAGCACTTCGGACAGACCAAACACCGGGGAGCTGTTTTTT.

This clonotype has at least ten counts. V usage is TRBV19 and J usage is TRBJ2-5, with TRBD2 identical over 8 bases. Per the germline V gene, CDR1 is LNHDA and CDR2 is SQIVND (reference sequence). The trim removed 5 bases at V and 0 bases at J, leaving 11 bases unmatched. The CDR3 extends over 17 amino acids. CDR3 nucleotides: TGTGCCAGTAGTCCTCGGGAGGGACTTCCGTACCAAGAGACCCAGTACTTC. Protein sequence: CASSPREGLPYQETQYF.

The chain is built from TRBV6-5 and TRBJ2-6, with 12 bases lining up with TRBD2. CDR1 is MNHEY and CDR2 is SVGAGI in the germline V gene. With 4 bases clipped from V and 4 bases from J, the junction kept 5 bases outside the gene matches. The CDR3 is 17 residues long. In DNA, the CDR3 is TGTGCCAGCAGTTCCCTAGCGGGGGGGCCCGGGGCCAACGTCCTGACTTTC. It specifies CASSSLAGGPGANVLTF.

This clonotype has just a few counts. This chain connects TRBV7-3 to TRBJ2-7; 8 positions match TRBD1. V dropped 5 bases and J dropped 4; count of bases not matched to a gene: 7. The CDR3 extends over 14 amino acids. Per germline, CDR1 SGHTA and CDR2 FQGTGA. CDR3 amino acids: CASSRADRDYEQYF. The CDR3 DNA reads as TGTGCCAGCAGCAGAGCGGACAGGGATTACGAGCAGTACTTC. Looking up the rest from reference TRBV7-3 and TRBJ2-7 gives the full variable domain: GAGVSQTPSNKVTEKGKYVELRCDPISGHTALYWYRQSLGQGPEFLIYFQGTGAADDSGLPNDRFFAVRPEGSVSTLKIQRTERGDSAVYLCASSRADRDYEQYFGPGTRLTVT.

There are many counts of this clonotype. CDR3: CASSLYAGARYGYTF. The CDR3 region has the DNA TGTGCCAGCAGCTTATATGCGGGGGCGCGGTATGGCTACACCTTC. The chain employs TRBV7-2 and TRBJ1-2; tentative D call: TRBD1 (6 bases). The V gene lost 2 bases and the J gene lost 5 bases, with 15 bases spanning the gap. The CDR3 extends over 15 amino acids. Per germline, CDR1 SGHTA and CDR2 FQGNSA. Based on the CDR3 plus reference TRBV7-2 and TRBJ1-2, the full variable domain is GAGVSQSPSNKVTEKGKDVELRCDPISGHTALYWYRQSLGQGLEFLIYFQGNSAPDKSGLPSDRFSAERTGGSVSTLTIQRTQQEDSAVYLCASSLYAGARYGYTFGSGTRLTVV.

This clonotype was seen at least ten times. This chain uses TRBV10-3 with TRBJ1-5; D gene uncertain. V was pared by 2 bases and J by 1 base, with 12 bases between. From germline, CDR1 is ENHRY and CDR2 SYGVKD. The CDR3 spans 16 residues. The CDR3 is CAISEDGPWSNQPQHF. CDR3 sequence (DNA): TGTGCCATCAGTGAGGATGGGCCTTGGAGCAATCAGCCCCAGCATTTT.

Comment on this clonotype: A much larger clone lies one base from this, so it may be a read error. The CDR3: CSVDDGTFNGYTF. The CDR3 DNA follows: TGCAGCGTTGACGACGGGACATTCAATGGCTACACCTTC. This sequence joins TRBV29-1 and TRBJ1-2; TRBD1 is a possible D gene (6 bases). This CDR3 is 13 amino acids long. Looked up from germline, CDR1 is SQVTM and CDR2 is ANQGSEA. V shed 3 bases and J shed 6 bases, with 14 bases lying between them.

This clonotype was seen repeatedly, ten times or more. The chain employs TRBV12-5 and TRBJ2-3; either TRBD1 or TRBD2 may fit D (5 bases each). Germline V gives CDR1 LGHNT, CDR2 FRNRAP. The CDR3 contains 16 residues. V dropped 1 base and J dropped 0 bases, with 11 bases sitting between them. As DNA, the CDR3 is TGTGCTAGTGGTTTGGCGACGGGACCTAGCACAGATACGCAGTATTTT. Translated: CASGLATGPSTDTQYF.

In this sample, this clonotype turned up many times. The chain uses TRBV13 and TRBJ2-1; no firm D call. Germline CDR1 reads PRHDT; CDR2 reads FYEKMQ (reference sequence). The CDR3 is 11 amino acids. V lost 7 bases and J 10 bases, leaving 11 bases between the germline ends. The CDR3 nucleotides are TGTGCCAGCACGATGATCAGCGAGCAGTTCTTC. Amino acids: CASTMISEQFF.

In this sample, this clonotype turned up many times. The chain links TRBV7-8 to TRBJ2-7, with no clear D. V dropped 5 bases and J dropped 6 bases, with 11 bases sitting between them. The germline gives CDR1 SGHVS, CDR2 FQNEAQ. The CDR3 has 12 amino acids. CDR3 region: CASSQAGGEQYV. Here the CDR3 DNA reads TGTGCCAGCAGCCAGGCAGGTGGCGAGCAGTACGTC.

The chain recombines TRBV12-3 or TRBV12-4 with TRBJ2-7, with D unresolved. The CDR3 consists of 13 residues. The V gene lost 5 bases and the J gene lost 3 bases, with 11 bases spanning the gap. The CDR3 protein is CASSPYLGYEQYF. The DNA of the CDR3 is TGTGCCAGCAGTCCCTATCTCGGCTACGAGCAGTACTTC.

This clonotype showed up many times. This chain links TRBV7-2 with TRBJ2-2, with D unresolved. CDR3 length equals 12 residues. Trimming removed 5 bases at V and 4 bases at J, with 5 bases between. Looked up from germline, CDR1 is SGHTA and CDR2 is FQGNSA. CDR3 in amino acids: CASSEFTGELFF. CDR3 nucleotide sequence: TGTGCCAGCAGCGAATTCACCGGGGAGCTGTTTTTT.

This clonotype was counted only a few times. Here the CDR3 reads CASSLSPYEQYF. DNA for the CDR3: TGTGCCAGCAGCTTGTCACCCTACGAGCAGTACTTC. The chain uses TRBV5-6 and TRBJ2-7; D is unclear. Per germline, CDR1 SGHDT and CDR2 YYEEEE. The CDR3 totals 12 residues. Between the trimmed V and J ends, which lost 1 base and 2 bases, there was a span of 4 bases.

This clonotype was counted many times. V usage is TRBV7-3 and J usage is TRBJ1-6; D is ambiguous. Germline assignment: CDR1 SGHTA and CDR2 FQGTGA. This CDR3 region has 13 residues. The V and J ends lost 5 bases and 13 bases respectively, with 15 bases between them. As DNA, the CDR3 is TGTGCCAGCAGCCCCGAGGAGGGCCTCCCCCTCCACTTT. It translates to CASSPEEGLPLHF.

This clonotype was counted many times. The chain uses TRBV7-8 and TRBJ2-7; no reliable D call. The CDR3 contains 10 residues. Germline V lookup: CDR1 SGHVS, CDR2 FQNEAQ. V was trimmed by 8 bases and J by 4 bases, leaving 6 bases between them. The CDR3 DNA sequence: TGTGCCAGCGGCAATTACGAGCAGTACGTC. Amino acids: CASGNYEQYV.

This clonotype was counted many times. The V call is TRBV7-8, the J call TRBJ2-2; 11 bases are a match to TRBD1. V lost 1 base and J lost 7; bases outside the gene matches: 8. The CDR3 has 17 amino acids. CDR1 is SGHVS, CDR2 FQNEAQ, per germline. Here the CDR3 reads CASSLGRTGGVIGELFF. The DNA for the CDR3 is TGTGCCAGCAGCTTAGGAAGGACAGGGGGCGTTATCGGGGAGCTGTTTTTT. The full variable domain, rest sourced from reference TRBV7-8 and TRBJ2-2, is GAGVSQSPRYKVAKRGQDVALRCDPISGHVSLFWYQQALGQGPEFLTYFQNEAQLDKSGLPSDRFFAERPEGSVSTLKIQRTQQEDSAVYLCASSLGRTGGVIGELFFGEGSRLTVL.

The genes are TRBV28 and TRBJ2-3; unclear D gene. The CDR3 consists of 15 residues. From germline, CDR1 is MDHEN and CDR2 SYDVKM. The V end lost 4 bases, the J end lost 8 bases, and 19 bases lay between the germline ends. CDR3 amino acids: CASSSLTELLGTQYF. Here the CDR3 DNA reads TGTGCCAGCAGTTCCCTAACCGAACTACTGGGTACGCAGTATTTT.

This clonotype was counted many times. The rearrangement joins TRBV4-1 to TRBJ1-2; no reliable D call. This CDR3 region has 15 residues. CDR1 is MGHRA, CDR2 YSYEKL, per germline. V gave up 2 bases and J gave up 4 bases, with 14 bases separating them. CDR3 bases: TGCGCCAGCAGCCAATCCCCGGTGATGACCTATGGCTACACCTTC. Amino acids: CASSQSPVMTYGYTF.